This is a list of T cell receptor beta chains from one sample in a study of CD8 T cells in ankylosing spondylitis. TCRdb passed the 5' RACE reads through MiXCR, listing each CDR3 protein once. The sample contains 150,000 to 200,000 distinct CDR3 sequences, roughly 13% of which appear only once. What was sequenced was blood, either unsorted or a sorted T cell fraction (not recorded which). The source of these receptors is a female donor with ankylosing spondylitis or in good health (not recorded which). CDR3s include the opening cysteine and the closing phenylalanine or tryptophan. Each record gives: D gene, clone size, V gene, J gene, CDR3 DNA, CDR3 protein. A D gene is named only where the DNA matches it firmly. Clone size is not always given. Where it is, it says once, few, many or a class for expanded clones.

d_call: -
clone_size: few
v_call: TRBV14
j_call: TRBJ1-5
cdr3_nt: TGTGCCAGCAGCCAGTATAAGGAGGGGTATAGCAATCAGCCCCAGCATTTT
cdr3_aa: CASSQYKEGYSNQPQHF

d_call: -
clone_size: many
v_call: TRBV4-2
j_call: TRBJ1-3
cdr3_nt: TGTGCCAGCGGGCGCCGCTCTGGAAACACCATATATTTT
cdr3_aa: CASGRRSGNTIYF

d_call: -
clone_size: many
v_call: TRBV12-3/TRBV12-4
j_call: TRBJ2-7
cdr3_nt: TGTGCCAGCAGCATCTCTTTTGGGAGTTACGAGCAGTACTTC
cdr3_aa: CASSISFGSYEQYF

d_call: TRBD1
clone_size: many
v_call: TRBV15
j_call: TRBJ1-1
cdr3_nt: TGTGCCACCAGCAGAGATGGGACAGCTTGGAAAGCTTTCTTT
cdr3_aa: CATSRDGTAWKAFF

d_call: TRBD2
clone_size: few
v_call: TRBV4-3
j_call: TRBJ2-1
cdr3_nt: TGCGCCAGCAGCCAACACAACGCGGGAGGGCTGGAGCAGTTCTTC
cdr3_aa: CASSQHNAGGLEQFF

d_call: -
clone_size: few
v_call: TRBV20-1
j_call: TRBJ2-1
cdr3_nt: TGCAGTGCTAGAGAGGGGCAGAGCGGCTCCTACAATGAGCAGTTCTTC
cdr3_aa: CSAREGQSGSYNEQFF

d_call: TRBD1
clone_size: many
v_call: TRBV10-3
j_call: TRBJ1-5
cdr3_nt: TGTGCCATCAGTGACCCCCCGCGGGACAGGGTAAATCAGCCCCAGCATTTT
cdr3_aa: CAISDPPRDRVNQPQHF

d_call: TRBD2
clone_size: many
v_call: TRBV5-1
j_call: TRBJ2-1
cdr3_nt: TGCGCCAGCAGCTTGGATCTAGCGGGAGGCCGAAGCTCCTACAATGAGCAGTTCTTC
cdr3_aa: CASSLDLAGGRSSYNEQFF

d_call: -
clone_size: few
v_call: TRBV6-1
j_call: TRBJ2-1
cdr3_nt: TGTGCCAGCAGTGAAGATTTAGGTCTATACAATGAGCAGTTCTTC
cdr3_aa: CASSEDLGLYNEQFF

d_call: -
clone_size: many
v_call: TRBV20-1
j_call: TRBJ2-7
cdr3_nt: TGCAGTGCTAGAGATAGGGTCAGGTCTATGGGGGACGAGCAGTACTTC
cdr3_aa: CSARDRVRSMGDEQYF

d_call: TRBD2
clone_size: few
v_call: TRBV20-1
j_call: TRBJ2-7
cdr3_nt: TGCAGTGCTATAGGGGCGGGAGAAGGGTACGAGCAGTACTTC
cdr3_aa: CSAIGAGEGYEQYF

d_call: -
clone_size: many
v_call: TRBV29-1
j_call: TRBJ2-1
cdr3_nt: TGCAGCGTTTATCAGGGAAGGTCCTACAATGAGCAGTTCTTC
cdr3_aa: CSVYQGRSYNEQFF

d_call: TRBD1
clone_size: few
v_call: TRBV20-1
j_call: TRBJ2-3
cdr3_nt: TGCAGTGCTCGACAGGGGCAGTGGGGCACAGATACGCAGTATTTT
cdr3_aa: CSARQGQWGTDTQYF

d_call: TRBD1
clone_size: many
v_call: TRBV12-3/TRBV12-4
j_call: TRBJ1-4
cdr3_nt: TGTGCCAGCGCGATAAAACAGGGGAATTCTGAAAAACTGTTTTTT
cdr3_aa: CASAIKQGNSEKLFF

d_call: TRBD2
clone_size: many
v_call: TRBV2
j_call: TRBJ2-7
cdr3_nt: TGTGCCAGCAGCCCTAGCGGGAGTGTTTCCTACGAGCAGTACTTC
cdr3_aa: CASSPSGSVSYEQYF

d_call: -
clone_size: many
v_call: TRBV12-3/TRBV12-4
j_call: TRBJ2-2
cdr3_nt: TGTGCCAGCAGTAGGTGGGCCACCGGGGAGCTGTTTTTT
cdr3_aa: CASSRWATGELFF

d_call: -
clone_size: many
v_call: TRBV2
j_call: TRBJ2-7
cdr3_nt: TGTGCCAGCAGCTATGGGGAGTTTCACGAGCAGTACTTC
cdr3_aa: CASSYGEFHEQYF

d_call: TRBD2
clone_size: few
v_call: TRBV6-5
j_call: TRBJ2-7
cdr3_nt: TGTGCCAGCAGTTACTGGGGGGGGGGCTCCTACGAGCAGTACTTC
cdr3_aa: CASSYWGGGSYEQYF

d_call: -
clone_size: few
v_call: TRBV3-1
j_call: TRBJ2-3
cdr3_nt: TGTGCCAGCGAAGGACTCACAGATACGCAGTATTTT
cdr3_aa: CASEGLTDTQYF

d_call: TRBD2
clone_size: -
v_call: TRBV12-3/TRBV12-4
j_call: TRBJ2-1
cdr3_nt: TGTGCCAGCAGCGGACTAGCGGGCGATGAGCAGTTCTTC
cdr3_aa: CASSGLAGDEQFF

d_call: -
clone_size: -
v_call: TRBV5-1
j_call: TRBJ2-7
cdr3_nt: TGCGCCAGCAGCGAGGGACCGGGGGTTCTTTACGAGCAGTACTTC
cdr3_aa: CASSEGPGVLYEQYF

d_call: TRBD2
clone_size: -
v_call: TRBV7-6
j_call: TRBJ2-1
cdr3_nt: TGTGCCAGCAGCCCTACTAGCGGGAGCGACAATGAGCAGTTCTTC
cdr3_aa: CASSPTSGSDNEQFF

d_call: -
clone_size: many
v_call: TRBV24-1
j_call: TRBJ2-7
cdr3_nt: TGTGCCACCAGTGAGAGGGGTCGGGGCTCCTACGAGCAGTACTTC
cdr3_aa: CATSERGRGSYEQYF

d_call: -
clone_size: -
v_call: TRBV6-6
j_call: TRBJ2-1
cdr3_nt: TGTGCCAGCACCCGAGTAGGGGCGTATGAGCAGTTCTTC
cdr3_aa: CASTRVGAYEQFF

d_call: TRBD2
clone_size: many
v_call: TRBV20-1
j_call: TRBJ2-3
cdr3_nt: TGCAGTGCTAGCAAGCGGGAGGGCCACGATACGCAGTATTTT
cdr3_aa: CSASKREGHDTQYF

d_call: -
clone_size: -
v_call: TRBV30
j_call: TRBJ2-2
cdr3_nt: TGTGCCTGGAGCGACCAGCCCAAGGAGCTGTTTTTT
cdr3_aa: CAWSDQPKELFF

d_call: -
clone_size: many
v_call: TRBV10-3
j_call: TRBJ2-5
cdr3_nt: TGTGCCATCAGCCCCGGGAGAGAGACCCAGTACTTC
cdr3_aa: CAISPGRETQYF

d_call: -
clone_size: -
v_call: TRBV6-5
j_call: TRBJ2-5
cdr3_nt: TGTGCCAGCAGTTATGGGCAGGACCCAGGGGAGACCCAGTACTTC
cdr3_aa: CASSYGQDPGETQYF

d_call: -
clone_size: many
v_call: TRBV27
j_call: TRBJ1-5
cdr3_nt: TGTGCCAGCAGCCGGACTTCTAATCAGCCCCAGCATTTT
cdr3_aa: CASSRTSNQPQHF

d_call: -
clone_size: -
v_call: TRBV5-1
j_call: TRBJ1-2
cdr3_nt: TGCGCCAGCAGCTTGGATTTCCGGCCGCCGGGAGTAGTTTACACCTTC
cdr3_aa: CASSLDFRPPGVVYTF

d_call: TRBD2
clone_size: -
v_call: TRBV14
j_call: TRBJ2-2
cdr3_nt: TGTGCCAGCAGCCCTCTAGCGGGAGGGAACACCGGGGAGCTGTTTTTT
cdr3_aa: CASSPLAGGNTGELFF

d_call: -
clone_size: many
v_call: TRBV20-1
j_call: TRBJ1-5
cdr3_nt: TGCAGTGCTAGAGATCTGGCGAGCAATCAGCCCCAGCATTTT
cdr3_aa: CSARDLASNQPQHF

d_call: TRBD1
clone_size: many
v_call: TRBV29-1
j_call: TRBJ2-7
cdr3_nt: TGCAGCGTTCTCCGAGGACAGGGCTCCTACGAGCAGTACTTC
cdr3_aa: CSVLRGQGSYEQYF

d_call: TRBD2
clone_size: many
v_call: TRBV7-2
j_call: TRBJ2-5
cdr3_nt: TGTGCCAGCAGCTTACCTCTCTCCGCGGGGGGCGCTGGGACCCAGTACTTC
cdr3_aa: CASSLPLSAGGAGTQYF

d_call: -
clone_size: many
v_call: TRBV12-3/TRBV12-4
j_call: TRBJ2-7
cdr3_nt: TGTGCCAGCAGCATGTCGGGAGTGGGGTACGAGCAGTACTTC
cdr3_aa: CASSMSGVGYEQYF

d_call: -
clone_size: few
v_call: TRBV18
j_call: TRBJ2-1
cdr3_nt: TGTGCCAGCTCACCACCGGGGACATCTTACAATGAGCAGTTCTTC
cdr3_aa: CASSPPGTSYNEQFF

d_call: -
clone_size: many
v_call: TRBV7-3
j_call: TRBJ2-1
cdr3_nt: TGTGCCAGCAGCTTATCAGGGGCCAACTACAATGAGCAGTTCTTC
cdr3_aa: CASSLSGANYNEQFF

d_call: TRBD1
clone_size: -
v_call: TRBV20-1
j_call: TRBJ2-7
cdr3_nt: TGCAGTGCTAGAGTGGGACAGGTTAATCAGTACTTC
cdr3_aa: CSARVGQVNQYF

d_call: TRBD1
clone_size: many
v_call: TRBV5-8
j_call: TRBJ1-4
cdr3_nt: TGTGCCAGCAGCTCTCGACAGGGAGGTAGTGAAAAACTGTTTTTT
cdr3_aa: CASSSRQGGSEKLFF

d_call: -
clone_size: once
v_call: TRBV7-2
j_call: TRBJ2-7
cdr3_nt: TGTGCCAGCAGCTTAGTGTGGGAGTTGGCAAGAAACGAGCAGTACTTC
cdr3_aa: CASSLVWELARNEQYF

d_call: TRBD1
clone_size: -
v_call: TRBV7-9
j_call: TRBJ1-3
cdr3_nt: TGTGCCAGCAGCTTCGGGGACAGGCCTTCTGGAAACACCATATATTTT
cdr3_aa: CASSFGDRPSGNTIYF

d_call: -
clone_size: -
v_call: TRBV20-1
j_call: TRBJ2-7
cdr3_nt: TGCAGTGCTAGAGAAATCCGGACCTACAACCGGGAAGAGCAGTACTTC
cdr3_aa: CSAREIRTYNREEQYF

d_call: TRBD2
clone_size: many
v_call: TRBV7-9
j_call: TRBJ2-7
cdr3_nt: TGTGCCAGCAGCCCTGGGCTAGCGGGCTCCTACGAGCAGTACTTC
cdr3_aa: CASSPGLAGSYEQYF

d_call: -
clone_size: many
v_call: TRBV30
j_call: TRBJ2-2
cdr3_nt: TGTGCCTGGAGGAGAGGGGGATCCGGGGAGCTGTTTTTT
cdr3_aa: CAWRRGGSGELFF

d_call: TRBD2
clone_size: -
v_call: TRBV12-3/TRBV12-4
j_call: TRBJ2-1
cdr3_nt: TGTGCCAGCAGTTTCACGACGGGGGGAAGGAATGAGCAGTTCTTC
cdr3_aa: CASSFTTGGRNEQFF

d_call: -
clone_size: many
v_call: TRBV25-1
j_call: TRBJ2-7
cdr3_nt: TGTGCCAGCAGTGAACCCGGGCAAAAGGTGGAGCAGTACTTC
cdr3_aa: CASSEPGQKVEQYF

d_call: -
clone_size: -
v_call: TRBV28
j_call: TRBJ2-3
cdr3_nt: TGTGCCACCCAGTCTACCACAGATACGCAGTATTTT
cdr3_aa: CATQSTTDTQYF